One and the same sample provided the 9 T cell receptor beta chains below, sequenced in a study of cytomegalovirus exposure and HLA in healthy donors. Both 60 Vbeta primers and 13 Jbeta primers went into the PCR. Produced via immunoSEQ multiplex PCR; TCRdb's table is partial and in-frame only. This repertoire includes about 92,000 clones. Material: PBMCs. The receptor set was obtained from a man aged 50 to 60 in good health and CMV-seropositive.

The chain recombines TRBV7-9 with TRBJ2-5; a possible D gene is TRBD1 (6 bases). The CDR3 is 14 residues long. Germline V lookup: CDR1 SEHNR, CDR2 FQNEAQ (reference sequence). Trimming pared 5 bases from V and 4 bases from J, leaving 14 bases between. This chain's CDR3 is CASSLGADRETQYF. CDR3 bases: TGTGCCAGCAGCCTAGGGGCGGACAGAGAGACCCAGTACTTC.

J is TRBJ2-7 and V is TRBV28; D perhaps matches TRBD1 (6 bases). The CDR3 spans 16 residues. Germline assignment: CDR1 MDHEN and CDR2 SYDVKM. Trimming stripped 5 bases from V and 2 bases from J, with 19 bases between. CDR3: CASSAYWTEPAYEQYF. CDR3 in DNA: TGTGCCAGCAGTGCGTACTGGACAGAGCCCGCCTACGAGCAGTACTTC. Complete variable domain (other parts from reference TRBV28 and TRBJ2-7): DVKVTQSSRYLVKRTGEKVFLECVQDMDHENMFWYRQDPGLGLRLIYFSYDVKMKEKGDIPEGYSVSREKKERFSLILESASTNQTSMYLCASSAYWTEPAYEQYFGPGTRLTVT.

V is TRBV30 and J is TRBJ2-2; D remains unclear. V dropped 8 bases and J dropped 1 base, with 11 bases sitting between them. The length of the CDR3 is 13 residues. Germline CDR1 reads GTSNPN; CDR2 reads SVGIG (reference sequence). CDR3 in DNA: TGTGCCATTTACAGCAGGAACACCGGGGAGCTGTTTTTT. It translates to CAIYSRNTGELFF.

The chain uses TRBV7-9 and TRBJ2-7; TRBD2 is a possible D gene (7 bases). The V gene lost 1 base and the J gene lost 3 bases, with 16 bases spanning the gap. CDR1 and CDR2 from the germline V gene are SEHNR and FQNEAQ (reference sequence). The CDR3 is 16 residues long. For the CDR3, the DNA is TGTGCCAGCAGCTTAGGGGGGGGCAGCCACTACTACGAGCAGTACTTC. Translating gives CASSLGGGSHYYEQYF.

The CDR3 sequence: CASSQDWRGNNEQFF. CDR3 DNA: TGCGCCAGCAGCCAAGATTGGAGGGGAAACAATGAGCAGTTCTTC. The chain carries TRBV4-3 and TRBJ2-1; TRBD2 is a possible D gene (6 bases). Per the germline V gene, CDR1 is LGHNA and CDR2 is YSLEER. The V end lost 0 bases, the J end lost 5 bases, and 11 bases lay between the germline ends. The CDR3 sequence is 15 residues long.

The chain links TRBV29-1 to TRBJ2-3; weak D call: TRBD2 (6 bases). The V end lost 7 bases, the J end lost 2 bases, and 10 bases lay between the germline ends. CDR1 SQVTM and CDR2 ANQGSEA come from the germline V gene. CDR3 length equals 12 residues. CDR3 in amino acids: CSATSHTDTQYF. Here the CDR3 DNA reads TGCAGCGCGACTAGTCACACAGATACGCAGTATTTT.

The chain recombines TRBV6-1 with TRBJ2-2; D gene unclear. The length of the CDR3 is 14 residues. Germline V gene lookup returns CDR1 MNHNS and CDR2 SASEGT. With 1 base removed from V and 2 bases from J, the gap between germline ends came to 5 bases. The CDR3 is CASSEVHNTGELFF. The CDR3 DNA follows: TGTGCCAGCAGTGAAGTCCATAACACCGGGGAGCTGTTTTTT.

This rearrangement joins TRBV5-1 to TRBJ2-1; 7 nucleotides align to TRBD1. V shed 4 bases and J 3 bases; nucleotides not matched to a gene: 7. The CDR3 length is 15 residues. Germline V gene lookup returns CDR1 SGHRS and CDR2 YFSETQ. CDR3 bases: TGCGCCAGCAGCCCGACCGGGACAGACTACAATGAGCAGTTCTTC. It yields the protein CASSPTGTDYNEQFF.

The chain joins TRBV18 to TRBJ1-1; 9 bases match TRBD1. The CDR3 extends over 17 amino acids. After removal of 1 base from V and 0 bases from J, the junction contained 6 bases not matched to a gene. Germline V gene lookup returns CDR1 KGHSH and CDR2 LQKENI. CDR3: CASSPLGQGRMNTEAFF. In DNA form, the CDR3 reads TGTGCCAGCTCACCACTCGGACAGGGGAGGATGAACACTGAAGCTTTCTTT.